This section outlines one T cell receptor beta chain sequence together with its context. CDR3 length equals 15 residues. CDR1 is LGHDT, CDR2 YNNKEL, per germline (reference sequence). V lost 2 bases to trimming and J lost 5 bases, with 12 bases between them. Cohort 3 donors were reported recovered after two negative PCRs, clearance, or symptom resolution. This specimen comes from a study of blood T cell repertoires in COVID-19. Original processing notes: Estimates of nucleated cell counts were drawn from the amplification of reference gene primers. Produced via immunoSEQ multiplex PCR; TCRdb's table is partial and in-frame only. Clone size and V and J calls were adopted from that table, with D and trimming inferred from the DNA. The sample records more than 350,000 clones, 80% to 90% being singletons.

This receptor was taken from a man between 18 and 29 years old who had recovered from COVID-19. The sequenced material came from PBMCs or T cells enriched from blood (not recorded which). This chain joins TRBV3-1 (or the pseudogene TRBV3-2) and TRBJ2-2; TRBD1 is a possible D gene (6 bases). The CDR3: CASSQLGAGTGELFF. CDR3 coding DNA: TGTGCCAGCAGCCAACTGGGGGCCGGGACCGGGGAGCTGTTTTTT.